This TCR beta chain derives from a study of CD8+ T cells in alopecia areata. In the study overall: By percentage of affected scalp area, the severity of treated patients was scored.

As for treatment: oral pan-JAK inhibitor, 5-10 mg twice daily. T lymphocytes (CD4+ and CD8+) were sorted from PBMCs. Extraction and reverse transcription of RNA yielded cDNA as the sequencing template. TCRdb keeps only in-frame clones here, not all; method: immunoSEQ multiplex PCR. The sample comprises under 95,000 clones, over 70% of which are singletons, and 15% to 20% rests with the top ten. Germline V lookup: CDR1 MNHEY, CDR2 SMNVEV (reference sequence). V gave up 5 bases and J gave up 5 bases; unmatched junction bases: 4. This CDR3 spans 14 amino acids. The sample here was CD8+ T cells sorted from blood, taken at approximately week 45, from a patient treated with tofacitinib. The origin of this receptor is a human donor with alopecia areata. The chain uses TRBV27 and TRBJ1-5; 9 nucleotides align to TRBD1. In DNA, the CDR3 is TGTGCCAGCAGTCCAACAGGGGGCTATCAGCCCCAGCATTTT. It codes for CASSPTGGYQPQHF.